The entry below gives a single T cell receptor (beta chain) sequence along with its context. Its antigen remains unknown. This specimen belongs to a study of T cell repertoires in cytomegalovirus infection. Study findings and constraints: CMV-specific HLA-C-restricted TCR beta clonotypes dominated the ex vivo response.

There are 13 residues in the CDR3. V was pared by 6 bases and J by 8 bases, with 9 bases of the junction left unmatched. Per the germline V gene, CDR1 is DFQATT and CDR2 is SNEGSKA (reference sequence). A single record per CDR3 protein comes from TCRdb applying MiXCR to the reads. The sample has about 460,000 distinct CDR3 sequences, over 9% seen once. The material sequenced was PBMCs. The TCR sequence derives from a human donor in good health (CMV status not recorded). Some clones in this sample may be carry-over from other donors' samples. The V and J genes are TRBV20-1 and TRBJ1-4, with 7 nucleotides matching TRBD1. In DNA form, the CDR3 reads TGCAGTGCCCAAGGGGGCGTCGGGGAAAAACTGTTTTTT. Residues: CSAQGGVGEKLFF.